This TCR beta chain was sequenced during a study of identical twins. Study conclusions and caveats: Beta clonotypes that were abundant in cord blood contained fewer insertions, a pattern absent from memory repertoires.

cDNA carried unique molecular identifiers, and a universal primer site was added by template switching. MiXCR was run by TCRdb on the 5' RACE reads, yielding one entry per CDR3 protein. The data show some 190,000 distinct CDR3 sequences, approximately 16% seen once. The CDR3 consists of 16 residues. Trimming took 0 bases from V and 5 from J; bases not matched to a gene: 4. Germline CDR1 SGDLS, CDR2 YYNGEE. Concerning this clonotype: The antigen remains undetermined.

The sample also formed part of further work on T cells expressing NK-cell markers.

J is TRBJ2-3 and V is TRBV9; 12 positions match TRBD1. The TCR comes from a woman between 18 and 29 years old in good health. The sequencing sample was made of CD8+ T cells sorted from blood. The CDR3 bases are TGTGCCAGCAGCGTAGATTGGGACAGGGGGCGAGATACGCAGTATTTT. Protein product: CASSVDWDRGRDTQYF.